This entry lists 13 T cell receptor beta chains sequenced from one sample in a study of T cells in Graves' hyperthyroidism and ophthalmopathy. RNA transcripts gave rise to amplified TCR beta CDR3 regions. Carried out on the TCR CDR3, a first-round RT-PCR used the HTBI primer set. TCRdb processed the multiplex PCR reads anew with MiXCR; each CDR3 protein has one entry. The sample records 89,000 or so distinct CDR3 sequences, roughly 39% being singletons. Material: peripheral blood or thyroid tissue (not recorded which). The receptors derive from a woman aged 25 to 39 with Graves' hyperthyroidism.

The table lists this clonotype with many counts. CDR3 residues: CASSVGWGAYEQYF. DNA for the CDR3: TGTGCCAGCAGCGTAGGGTGGGGGGCCTACGAGCAGTACTTC. The chain couples TRBV9 to TRBJ2-7, with D maybe TRBD2 (6 bases). Germline V gene sequence: CDR1 SGDLS, CDR2 YYNGEE. V was shortened by 0 bases and J by 2 bases, with 9 bases between the two germline ends. The CDR3 is 14 amino acids.

In this sample, this clonotype turned up many times. The chain recombines TRBV5-1 with TRBJ2-7, with 7 nucleotides matching TRBD1. The CDR3 has 16 residues. The V and J ends lost 4 bases and 0 bases, in that order; junction bases with no gene match: 10. CDR1 SGHRS and CDR2 YFSETQ come from the germline V gene. The CDR3 protein is CASSLSDRPYSYEQYF. The CDR3 coding sequence is TGCGCCAGCAGCCTCTCGGACAGGCCATACTCCTACGAGCAGTACTTC.

This clonotype has at least ten counts. The chain has TRBV20-1 and TRBJ2-7, with D possibly TRBD1 on 6 matching bases. The CDR3 consists of 15 residues. The germline V gene has CDR1 DFQATT and CDR2 SNEGSKA (reference sequence). V dropped 0 bases and J dropped 0 bases, with 12 bases sitting between them. CDR3 sequence (DNA): TGCAGTGCTAGAGATTTTACAGGGAGCTCCTACGAGCAGTACTTC. As protein: CSARDFTGSSYEQYF.

This chain uses TRBV18 with TRBJ2-3; D gene ambiguous. The CDR3 totals 12 residues. Germline CDR1 is KGHSH and CDR2 is LQKENI. Deletions cut 3 bases from V and 6 bases from J, with 7 bases between. CDR3: CASSPHTDTQYF. CDR3 DNA sequence: TGTGCCAGCTCACCCCATACGGATACGCAGTATTTT.

This clonotype showed up just once. The J gene is TRBJ2-5, the V gene TRBV7-3; 7 bases fit TRBD1. Germline assignment: CDR1 SGHTA and CDR2 FQGTGA. This CDR3 has 12 amino acids. V was pared by 5 bases and J by 7 bases, with 4 bases of the junction left unmatched. The CDR3 reads CASSDRETTQYF. The CDR3 DNA sequence: TGTGCCAGCAGCGACAGGGAAACGACCCAGTACTTC.

The V gene is TRBV13, the J gene TRBJ2-7, with TRBD2 identical over 11 bases. Germline V gene lookup returns CDR1 PRHDT and CDR2 FYEKMQ (reference sequence). V trimming: 3 bases; J trimming: 5 bases; junction bases outside the gene matches: 6. This CDR3 has 15 residues. CDR3 in amino acids: CASSLVSGRVDEQYF. The DNA for the CDR3 is TGTGCCAGCAGCTTGGTTAGCGGGAGGGTCGACGAGCAGTACTTC.

This clonotype was found a few times. A read error is possible here, since a much larger clone lies one base away. Written as DNA, the CDR3 is TGTGCCAGCAGCTTGGACTTCTATGGCCACACCTTC. It yields the protein CASSLDFYGHTF. This chain links TRBV5-8 with TRBJ1-2; D gene uncertain. The germline V gene has CDR1 SGHTS and CDR2 YDEGEE. The CDR3 contains 12 residues.

On this clonotype: A much larger clone sits a single nucleotide away, making a read error possible. The rearrangement links TRBV7-3 to TRBJ2-7, with D tentatively TRBD1 (6 bases). Trimming cost V 6 bases and J 3 bases, with 18 bases left between them. The CDR3 spans 15 residues. Germline assignment: CDR1 SGHTA and CDR2 FQGTGA. The CDR3 spells CASSDPPGARYEQYF. In DNA form, the CDR3 reads TGTGCCAGCAGTGACCCCCCAGGGGCCCGCTACGAGCAGTACTTC.

The CDR3 coding sequence is TGTGCCAGCAGCTATAGCGGGAGAGCGTACAATGAGCAGTTCTTC. Translation: CASSYSGRAYNEQFF. This sequence joins TRBV7-2 and TRBJ2-1, with 9 bases identical to TRBD2. This CDR3 has 15 amino acids. V lost 4 bases, J lost 4 bases, and 5 bases stayed unmatched. The germline CDR1 and CDR2 sequences are SGHTA and FQGNSA.

This sequence joins TRBV15 and TRBJ2-7; 9 bases fit TRBD2. Trimming took 1 base from V and 5 from J; bases not matched to a gene: 6. The CDR3 is made up of 15 amino acids. Germline assignment: CDR1 LNHNV and CDR2 YYDKDF (reference sequence). In nucleotides, the CDR3 is TGTGCCACCAGCAGAGGGGATAGCGGGAGACACGAGCAGTACTTC. It codes for CATSRGDSGRHEQYF.

This clonotype is a singleton in its sample. This chain uses TRBV10-3 with TRBJ2-5; 12 nucleotides align to TRBD2. V shed 5 bases and J 4 bases; nucleotides not matched to a gene: 14. This CDR3 comprises 18 residues. Germline V gene data show CDR1 as ENHRY and CDR2 as SYGVKD. The CDR3 reads CAISTTGRLAGVVETQYF. The CDR3 DNA follows: TGTGCCATCAGTACGACTGGAAGACTAGCGGGAGTGGTAGAGACCCAGTACTTC.

This clonotype was recorded many times. V gene TRBV7-9 combines with J gene TRBJ2-7; 12 bases match TRBD2. CDR3 length: 16 amino acids. From germline, CDR1 is SEHNR and CDR2 FQNEAQ (reference sequence). Losses at the gene ends were 5 bases for V and 7 bases for J; bases not matched to a gene: 12. The CDR3: CASSPPSGRALGEQYF. CDR3 sequence (DNA): TGTGCCAGCAGCCCCCCTAGCGGGAGGGCCCTCGGGGAGCAGTACTTC.

This clonotype was observed many times. This sequence joins TRBV4-1 and TRBJ1-1, with a tentative D call TRBD1 (5 bases). This CDR3 region has 13 residues. The germline V and J ends were trimmed by 6 bases and 4 bases, with 12 bases remaining between them. Germline values: CDR1 MGHRA, CDR2 YSYEKL. For the CDR3, the DNA is TGCGCCAGCAGACCCTACAGGTCCACTGAAGCTTTCTTT. Translating it yields CASRPYRSTEAFF.